A single sample is the source of the 32 T cell receptor beta chains below, sequenced in a study of T-cell reconstitution after alpha-beta-depleted transplantation in children. Unique molecular identifiers were incorporated when the TCRbeta library was constructed. TCRdb independently ran MiXCR on the PCR reads; one entry per CDR3 protein. The sample gives roughly 400,000 distinct CDR3 sequences, 43% of which show up once; approximately 30% is in the top ten. The sample consisted of PBMCs, taken before TCRalphabeta/CD19-depleted stem cell transplant. The receptor set was obtained from a girl aged 2-10 years with aplastic anemia, due to receive a stem cell transplant.

This clonotype was counted only a few times. The chain uses TRBV28 and TRBJ1-5; tentatively, D is TRBD1 (5 bases). Germline CDR1 and CDR2: MDHEN and SYDVKM. Between the trimmed V and J ends, which lost 7 bases and 4 bases, there was a span of 20 bases. The CDR3 consists of 16 residues. The CDR3 reads CASISQLATANQPQHF. The CDR3 DNA follows: TGTGCCAGCATTTCCCAACTGGCGACAGCAAATCAGCCCCAGCATTTT.

This clonotype was seen more than once but under ten times. J is TRBJ1-6 and V is TRBV7-2; 7 bases map to TRBD1. The CDR3 totals 15 residues. V trimming: 5 bases; J trimming: 4 bases; junction bases outside the gene matches: 5. The germline gives CDR1 SGHTA, CDR2 FQGNSA. CDR3 in amino acids: CASSPRQGYNSPLHF. The CDR3 DNA reads TGTGCCAGCAGCCCTCGACAGGGTTATAATTCACCCCTCCACTTT. Full variable domain (missing parts from reference TRBV7-2 and TRBJ1-6): GAGVSQSPSNKVTEKGKDVELRCDPISGHTALYWYRQSLGQGLEFLIYFQGNSAPDKSGLPSDRFSAERTGGSVSTLTIQRTQQEDSAVYLCASSPRQGYNSPLHFGNGTRLTVT.

This clonotype was observed a few times. This sequence joins TRBV20-1 and TRBJ2-1, with 10 bases aligning to TRBD2. V lost 4 bases, J lost 3 bases, and 6 bases stayed unmatched. The CDR3 is 15 amino acids. Germline assignment: CDR1 DFQATT and CDR2 SNEGSKA (reference sequence). The CDR3 loop is CSATGTSDHYNEQFF. CDR3 in DNA: TGCAGTGCTACCGGGACTAGCGACCACTACAATGAGCAGTTCTTC.

In this sample, this clonotype turned up many times. CDR3 protein: CASSRTGPGTGLAGELFF. CDR3 nucleotide sequence: TGTGCCAGCAGCAGAACCGGCCCCGGGACAGGGCTGGCCGGGGAGCTGTTTTTT. The chain employs TRBV11-2 and TRBJ2-2, with 9 bases identical to TRBD1. The CDR3 has 18 amino acids. CDR1 is SGHAT and CDR2 is FQNNGV in the germline V gene. Trimming cost V 5 bases and J 6 bases; bases outside gene matches: 16.

V is TRBV5-1 and J is TRBJ1-2; 7 bases are a match to TRBD1. The CDR3 runs to 18 residues. In germline, CDR1 is SGHRS, CDR2 YFSETQ. V lost 0 bases to trimming and J lost 1 base; unmatched junction nucleotides: 12. The CDR3 DNA reads TGCGCCAGCAGCTTGGAACCCCGGACAGGACGACTTAACTATGGCTACACCTTC. Amino acid sequence: CASSLEPRTGRLNYGYTF.

This clonotype has more than one count but fewer than ten. V usage is TRBV6-2 or TRBV6-3 and J usage is TRBJ1-1, with 8 nucleotides matching TRBD1. The V gene end was trimmed by 6 bases and the J gene end by 1 base; junction bases not matched to a gene: 13. From germline, CDR1 is MNHEY and CDR2 SVGEGT. This CDR3 region has 17 residues. In DNA form, the CDR3 reads TGTGCCAGCAGACGGACAGGGAGTTCGGGCTGGAACACTGAAGCTTTCTTT. Translated: CASRRTGSSGWNTEAFF.

The genes are TRBV6-1 and TRBJ2-3; D is unclear. Trimming cost V 5 bases and J 3 bases, with 12 bases left between them. The CDR3 consists of 14 residues. CDR1 is MNHNS, CDR2 SASEGT, per germline. CDR3 in amino acids: CASSPRPATDTQYF. The CDR3 DNA follows: TGTGCCAGCAGTCCGCGCCCAGCTACAGATACGCAGTATTTT.

The rearrangement links TRBV6-5 to TRBJ1-1; no clear D. CDR1 MNHEY and CDR2 SVGAGI come from the germline V gene. There are 14 residues in the CDR3. With 0 bases removed from V and 6 bases from J, the gap between germline ends came to 11 bases. The CDR3 reads CASSYSFTGAEAFF. The CDR3, as DNA: TGTGCCAGCAGTTACTCCTTCACCGGCGCTGAAGCTTTCTTT.

This clonotype was recorded many times. The chain links TRBV7-2 to TRBJ1-6; D possibly corresponds to TRBD1 (6 bases). The germline V and J ends were trimmed by 1 base and 10 bases, with 14 bases remaining between them. The V gene's germline CDR1 is SGHTA and CDR2 FQGNSA. This CDR3 is 15 amino acids long. CDR3 sequence reads: CASSLGLTGFSPLHF. In nucleotides, the CDR3 is TGTGCCAGCAGCTTAGGGTTGACAGGATTCTCACCCCTCCACTTT. Together with reference TRBV7-2 and TRBJ1-6, the CDR3 gives the full variable domain: GAGVSQSPSNKVTEKGKDVELRCDPISGHTALYWYRQSLGQGLEFLIYFQGNSAPDKSGLPSDRFSAERTGGSVSTLTIQRTQQEDSAVYLCASSLGLTGFSPLHFGNGTRLTVT.

This clonotype was counted many times. J is TRBJ2-3 and V is TRBV9; tentative D call: TRBD2 (6 bases). The CDR3 contains 16 residues. Trimming pared 1 base from V and 1 base from J, leaving 13 bases between. CDR1 and CDR2 (germline): SGDLS, YYNGEE. The CDR3 DNA follows: TGTGCCAGCAGCGTATCTTCCTCGGGAGGCACAGATACGCAGTATTTT. It yields the protein CASSVSSSGGTDTQYF.

The chain joins TRBV9 to TRBJ2-7; 9 bases align to TRBD1. This CDR3 has 15 residues. The germline gives CDR1 SGDLS, CDR2 YYNGEE. V lost 2 bases and J lost 4; bases outside the gene matches: 7. CDR3 nucleotide sequence: TGTGCCAGCAGCGTCGGGACAGGGATGGGGTACGAGCAGTACTTC. Translating gives CASSVGTGMGYEQYF.

This clonotype was seen only a few times. The chain recombines TRBV29-1 with TRBJ2-3; D is possibly TRBD1 (5 bases). V was shortened by 7 bases and J by 2 bases, with 19 bases between the two germline ends. The CDR3 is made up of 15 amino acids. CDR1 and CDR2 (germline): SQVTM, ANQGSEA. CDR3 in amino acids: CSAGGAQGNTDTQYF. CDR3 sequence (DNA): TGCAGCGCCGGTGGGGCCCAGGGAAACACAGATACGCAGTATTTT.

The rearrangement joins TRBV29-1 to TRBJ1-1, with TRBD1 identical over 8 bases. The J segment lost 0 bases and the V segment lost 7 bases, leaving 13 bases of the junction unmatched. There are 16 residues in the CDR3. From germline, CDR1 is SQVTM and CDR2 ANQGSEA. In DNA, the CDR3 is TGCAGCGGGAGAGGACAGGGCGGGTCCATGAACACTGAAGCTTTCTTT. Translated: CSGRGQGGSMNTEAFF.

The rearrangement joins TRBV5-1 to TRBJ2-7; 7 bases map to TRBD2. This CDR3 spans 14 amino acids. CDR1 and CDR2 (germline): SGHRS, YFSETQ. After removal of 1 base from V and 4 bases from J, the junction contained 5 bases not matched to a gene. CDR3 sequence: CASSLRGSHYEQYF. DNA for the CDR3: TGCGCCAGCAGCTTGCGCGGGAGTCATTACGAGCAGTACTTC.

V gene TRBV5-1 combines with J gene TRBJ1-1; D perhaps matches TRBD1 (5 bases). In germline, CDR1 is SGHRS, CDR2 YFSETQ. Trimming stripped 2 bases from V and 1 base from J, with 15 bases between. This CDR3 has 16 residues. The CDR3 coding sequence is TGCGCCAGCAGCTTCAATCCGCGACAGCAGAACACTGAAGCTTTCTTT. Its protein is CASSFNPRQQNTEAFF.

This clonotype was seen ten or more times. The chain recombines TRBV5-1 with TRBJ2-4, with a tentative D call TRBD2 (5 bases). Germline assignment: CDR1 SGHRS and CDR2 YFSETQ. The length of the CDR3 is 16 residues. V lost 4 bases and J lost 0, with 14 bases in between. DNA of the CDR3: TGCGCCAGCAGCCCCACGGGAAATCGAGCCAAAAACATTCAGTACTTC. Translated, it gives CASSPTGNRAKNIQYF.

The chain couples TRBV12-3 or TRBV12-4 to TRBJ1-5, with D perhaps TRBD1 (5 bases). Trimming shortened V by 10 bases and J by 6 bases, and 16 bases separated the two germline ends. The CDR3 has 13 amino acids. CDR3 in amino acids: CATMMGGGQPQHF. The DNA for the CDR3 is TGTGCCACCATGATGGGGGGGGGTCAGCCCCAGCATTTT.

Points on this clonotype: A much larger clone differs from this one at a single base, so this may be a read error. This chain links TRBV5-1 with TRBJ2-7; TRBD1 is a possible D gene (6 bases). V lost 3 bases to trimming and J lost 2 bases, with 12 bases between them. There are 14 residues in the CDR3. Germline V gene data show CDR1 as SGHRS and CDR2 as YFSETQ. The CDR3 nucleotides are TGCGCCAGCAGCTGGACAGAGGGGACCTACGAGCAGTACTTC. It codes for CASSWTEGTYEQYF.

This chain uses TRBV6-2 or TRBV6-3 with TRBJ2-7, with 9 bases matching TRBD1. Trimming took 6 bases from V and 6 from J; bases not matched to a gene: 3. The V gene's germline CDR1 is MNHEY and CDR2 SVGEGT. This CDR3 is 12 amino acids long. The CDR3 loop reads CASRDRGGEQYF. The CDR3 DNA reads as TGTGCCAGCAGGGACAGGGGAGGCGAGCAGTACTTC.

This rearrangement joins TRBV12-3 or TRBV12-4 to TRBJ2-2; D is ambiguous. The CDR3 has 16 amino acids. Trimming pared 6 bases from V and 1 base from J, leaving 15 bases between. The CDR3 coding sequence is TGTGCCAGCAGCTGGGTCCGTCTGGTGAACACCGGGGAGCTGTTTTTT. Translation: CASSWVRLVNTGELFF.

This clonotype was counted a few times. J is TRBJ1-1 and V is TRBV7-2; D is ambiguous. There are 15 residues in the CDR3. Trimming removed 5 bases from V and 0 bases from J, with 13 bases in between. Per the germline V gene, CDR1 is SGHTA and CDR2 is FQGNSA. The CDR3 protein is CASSPIASMNTEAFF. CDR3 bases: TGTGCCAGCAGCCCAATAGCGTCCATGAACACTGAAGCTTTCTTT.

There are a few counts of this clonotype. The chain uses TRBV10-3 and TRBJ2-1; 16 nucleotides agree with TRBD2. Germline V gene data show CDR1 as ENHRY and CDR2 as SYGVKD. The CDR3 loop spans 21 amino acids. V lost 6 bases and J lost 5; bases outside the gene matches: 19. For the CDR3, the DNA is TGTGCCATCAGAAGCAGTATCGGGACGGGACTAGCGGGAGGGGAAGACAATGAGCAGTTCTTC. Its translation: CAIRSSIGTGLAGGEDNEQFF.

The chain is built from TRBV10-3 and TRBJ2-7; D possibly matches TRBD1 or TRBD2 (5 bases each). This CDR3 is 15 amino acids long. Deletions cut 4 bases from V and 2 bases from J, with 15 bases between. The germline V gene encodes CDR1 ENHRY and CDR2 SYGVKD. CDR3 amino acids: CAISGFRDVTYEQYF. DNA of the CDR3: TGTGCCATCAGTGGCTTCCGGGACGTTACCTACGAGCAGTACTTC.

The genes are TRBV7-2 and TRBJ1-5; 10 nucleotides align to TRBD1. Germline CDR1 is SGHTA and CDR2 is FQGNSA. This CDR3 spans 15 amino acids. V lost 5 bases and J lost 7; bases outside the gene matches: 8. CDR3 sequence: CASSEGTGDYQPQHF. CDR3 sequence (DNA): TGTGCCAGCAGCGAGGGGACAGGGGATTACCAGCCCCAGCATTTT.

A remark on this clonotype: This could be a read error, since a much larger clone is one nucleotide away. The V call is TRBV5-1, the J call TRBJ2-5; 11 bases fit TRBD2. The CDR3 sequence is 14 residues long. The V gene end was trimmed by 6 bases and the J gene end by 5 bases; junction bases not matched to a gene: 6. In germline, CDR1 is SGHRS, CDR2 YFSETQ. The CDR3 is CASTLAGGLETQYF. Written as DNA, the CDR3 is TGCGCCAGCACCTTAGCGGGAGGGCTGGAGACCCAGTACTTC.

This clonotype was detected many times. The rearrangement links TRBV6-1 to TRBJ2-7; no definite D call. The CDR3 runs 15 residues. V lost 4 bases to trimming and J lost 1 base, with 14 bases between them. CDR1 MNHNS and CDR2 SASEGT come from the germline V gene. The DNA for the CDR3 is TGTGCCAGCAGTGCCGCCCAGGTCGTATCCTACGAGCAGTACTTC. It yields the protein CASSAAQVVSYEQYF.

This clonotype was detected ten times or more. The J gene is TRBJ2-2, the V gene TRBV4-2; a weak D match, TRBD1 (5 bases). This CDR3 contains 15 residues. CDR1 LGHNA and CDR2 YNFKEQ come from the germline V gene. Trimming left V 1 base short and J 6 bases short, with 12 bases between. The DNA for the CDR3 is TGTGCCAGCAGCCAAGGAAGGGGCGAACCCGGGGAGCTGTTTTTT. Its translation is CASSQGRGEPGELFF.

This rearrangement joins TRBV12-3 or TRBV12-4 to TRBJ1-1; D gene unclear. The CDR3 runs 13 residues. The V and J ends lost 6 bases and 1 base respectively, with 9 bases between them. Here the CDR3 DNA reads TGTGCCAGCAGCCGTGGGCAGAACACTGAAGCTTTCTTT. Its translation is CASSRGQNTEAFF.

This rearrangement joins TRBV15 to TRBJ2-2, with D tentatively TRBD2 (6 bases). The V gene lost 2 bases and the J gene lost 7 bases, with 14 bases spanning the gap. This CDR3 comprises 15 residues. Germline V gives CDR1 LNHNV, CDR2 YYDKDF (reference sequence). CDR3 residues: CATSRKTRGVGELFF. CDR3 nucleotide sequence: TGTGCCACCAGCAGAAAGACTAGAGGGGTCGGGGAGCTGTTTTTT.

The chain couples TRBV5-6 to TRBJ1-1, with 9 nucleotides matching TRBD1. Trimming took 4 bases from V and 11 from J; bases not matched to a gene: 12. From germline, CDR1 is SGHDT and CDR2 YYEEEE. The CDR3 spans 14 residues. The CDR3 loop reads CASSSRDRAPRAFF. The CDR3 DNA follows: TGTGCCAGCAGCAGCCGGGACAGGGCCCCCAGGGCTTTCTTT. The entire variable domain, with the rest obtained from reference TRBV5-6 and TRBJ1-1, is as follows: DAGVTQSPTHLIKTRGQQVTLRCSPKSGHDTVSWYQQALGQGPQFIFQYYEEEERQRGNFPDRFSGHQFPNYSSELNVNALLLGDSALYLCASSSRDRAPRAFFGQGTRLTVV.

This clonotype occurred once. A much larger clone lies a single base off, so this may be a read error. The rearrangement uses TRBV20-1 and TRBJ2-3; tentative D call: TRBD2 (5 bases). CDR1 DFQATT and CDR2 SNEGSKA come from the germline V gene (reference sequence). The CDR3 consists of 13 residues. The chain's CDR3 is CSARLANTDMQYF. The CDR3 DNA is TGCAGTGCTAGGTTAGCGAATACAGATATGCAGTATTTT.

This chain links TRBV2 with TRBJ2-3; the D gene is possibly TRBD2 (6 bases). Per the germline V gene, CDR1 is SNHLY and CDR2 is FYNNEI. The CDR3 totals 13 residues. Trimming left V 4 bases short and J 5 bases short, with 10 bases between. The CDR3 DNA reads as TGTGCCAGCAGTGTGGGACTGGGAGATACGCAGTATTTT. Its protein product is CASSVGLGDTQYF.